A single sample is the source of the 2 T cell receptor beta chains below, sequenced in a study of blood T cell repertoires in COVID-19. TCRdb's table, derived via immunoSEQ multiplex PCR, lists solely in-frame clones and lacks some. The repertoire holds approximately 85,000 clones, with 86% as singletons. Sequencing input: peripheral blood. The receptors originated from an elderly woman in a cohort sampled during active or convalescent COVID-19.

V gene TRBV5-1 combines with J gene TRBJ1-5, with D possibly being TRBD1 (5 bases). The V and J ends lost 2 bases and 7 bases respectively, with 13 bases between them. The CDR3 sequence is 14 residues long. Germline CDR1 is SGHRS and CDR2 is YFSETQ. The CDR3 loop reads CASSLKGVGQPQHF. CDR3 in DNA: TGCGCCAGCAGCTTAAAAGGGGTCGGCCAGCCCCAGCATTTT.

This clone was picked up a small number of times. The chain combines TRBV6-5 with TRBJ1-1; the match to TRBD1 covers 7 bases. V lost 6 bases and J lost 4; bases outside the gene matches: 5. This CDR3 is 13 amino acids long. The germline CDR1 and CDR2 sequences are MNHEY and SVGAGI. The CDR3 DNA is TGTGCCAGCAGGAACAGGGGCGGCACTGAAGCTTTCTTT. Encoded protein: CASRNRGGTEAFF.